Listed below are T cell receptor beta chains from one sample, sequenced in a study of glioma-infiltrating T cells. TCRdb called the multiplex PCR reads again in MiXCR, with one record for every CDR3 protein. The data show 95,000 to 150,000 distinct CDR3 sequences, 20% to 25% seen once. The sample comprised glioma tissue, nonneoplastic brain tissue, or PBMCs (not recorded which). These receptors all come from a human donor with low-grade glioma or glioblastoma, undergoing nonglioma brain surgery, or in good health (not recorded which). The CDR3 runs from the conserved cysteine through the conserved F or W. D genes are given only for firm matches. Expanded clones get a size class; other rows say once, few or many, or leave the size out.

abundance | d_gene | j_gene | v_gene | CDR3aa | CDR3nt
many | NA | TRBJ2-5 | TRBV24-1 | CATSSGMNRETQYF | TGTGCCACCAGTTCAGGGATGAATAGAGAGACCCAGTACTTC
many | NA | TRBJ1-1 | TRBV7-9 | CASSSSSNTEAFF | TGTGCCAGCAGCTCCAGCAGCAACACTGAAGCTTTCTTT
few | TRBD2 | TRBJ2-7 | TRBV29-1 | CSVEDAAGAARYF | TGCAGCGTTGAAGACGCGGCGGGAGCGGCGCGGTACTTC
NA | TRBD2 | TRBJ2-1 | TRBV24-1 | CATGDSTQLMRGNNEQFF | TGTGCCACCGGGGATTCCACCCAATTAATGCGGGGGAACAATGAGCAGTTCTTC
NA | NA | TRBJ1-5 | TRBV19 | CASSIVNSNQPQHF | TGTGCCAGTAGTATAGTCAACAGCAATCAGCCCCAGCATTTT
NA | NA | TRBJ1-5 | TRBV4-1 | CASSQVVGVQPQHF | TGCGCCAGCAGCCAAGTGGTAGGGGTTCAGCCCCAGCATTTT
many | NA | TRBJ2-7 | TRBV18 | CASSPEVVSGEQYF | TGTGCCAGCTCACCAGAGGTTGTTAGTGGCGAGCAGTACTTC
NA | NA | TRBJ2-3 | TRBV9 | CASSPTGTSTDTQYF | TGTGCCAGCAGCCCTACCGGGACTAGCACAGATACGCAGTATTTT
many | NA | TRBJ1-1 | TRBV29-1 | CSVGGQLMNTEAFF | TGCAGCGTTGGAGGACAGCTGATGAACACTGAAGCTTTCTTT
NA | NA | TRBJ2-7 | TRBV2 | CVGPSHGDAQYF | TGTGTCGGGCCCTCCCACGGGGACGCGCAGTACTTC
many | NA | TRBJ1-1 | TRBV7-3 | CASSTMGSDTEAFF | TGTGCCAGCAGCACGATGGGTTCAGACACTGAAGCTTTCTTT
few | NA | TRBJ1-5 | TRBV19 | CASSIDPIGSNQPQHF | TGTGCCAGTAGTATAGATCCCATCGGTAGCAATCAGCCCCAGCATTTT
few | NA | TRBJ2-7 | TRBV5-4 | CASSFGGPQAEQYF | TGTGCCAGCAGCTTCGGTGGACCCCAGGCCGAGCAGTACTTC
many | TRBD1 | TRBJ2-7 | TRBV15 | CATSRDRGTGGFEQYF | TGTGCCACCAGCAGAGATAGGGGGACAGGGGGCTTCGAGCAGTACTTC
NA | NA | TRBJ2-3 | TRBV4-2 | CASSQVGEDKQYF | TGTGCCAGCAGCCAAGTCGGGGAAGATAAGCAGTATTTT
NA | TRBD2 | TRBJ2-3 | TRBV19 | CASREGDTSLAGESF | TGTGCCAGTAGAGAGGGCGATACGTCCCTAGCGGGAGAAAGTTTT
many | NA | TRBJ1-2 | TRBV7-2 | CASSLGHPSYGYTF | TGTGCCAGCAGCTTAGGACACCCGTCCTATGGCTACACCTTC
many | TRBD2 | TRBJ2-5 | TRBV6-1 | CASSQREGQETQYF | TGTGCCAGCAGCCAGCGGGAGGGCCAGGAGACCCAGTACTTC
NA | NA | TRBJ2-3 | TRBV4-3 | CASSQDRWADTQYF | TGCGCCAGCAGCCAAGACCGTTGGGCAGATACGCAGTATTTT
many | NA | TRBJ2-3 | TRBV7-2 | CASSLAPFGPTDTQYF | TGTGCCAGCAGCTTAGCTCCCTTTGGGCCCACAGATACGCAGTATTTT
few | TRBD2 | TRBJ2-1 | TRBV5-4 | CASSYTSGGTYNEQFF | TGTGCCAGCAGCTATACTAGCGGCGGAACCTACAATGAGCAGTTCTTC
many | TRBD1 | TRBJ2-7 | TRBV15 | CATSRDRQGGEYF | TGTGCCACCAGCAGAGACCGACAGGGGGGAGAGTACTTC
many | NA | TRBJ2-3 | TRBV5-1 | CASSIQLPDTQYF | TGCGCCAGCAGCATCCAACTACCAGATACGCAGTATTTT
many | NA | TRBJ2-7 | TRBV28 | CASSSSRREQYF | TGTGCCAGCAGCAGCTCGCGAAGGGAGCAGTACTTC
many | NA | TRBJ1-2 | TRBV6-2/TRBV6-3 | CASSSGYGYTF | TGTGCCAGCAGTTCCGGCTATGGCTACACCTTC
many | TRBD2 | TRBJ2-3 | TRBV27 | CASRSPLAGEATDTQYF | TGTGCCAGCAGGAGCCCCCTAGCGGGAGAAGCCACAGATACGCAGTATTTT
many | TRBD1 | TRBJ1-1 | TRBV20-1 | CSAGTGGLKTEAFF | TGCAGTGCGGGGACAGGGGGCCTAAAGACTGAAGCTTTCTTT